The source of this T cell receptor beta chain is a study of T-cell memory formation after mild COVID-19. With 5 bases removed from V and 4 bases from J, the gap between germline ends came to 15 bases. The CDR3 contains 16 residues. Germline CDR1 SGHTA, CDR2 FQGTGA. TCRdb called the 5' RACE reads again in MiXCR, with one record for every CDR3 protein. Of under 250,000 distinct CDR3 sequences listed, roughly 14% are singletons. The chain has TRBV7-3 and TRBJ2-6, with D perhaps being TRBD1 or TRBD2 (5 bases each). Sequencing was carried out using PBMCs or a T cell subset sorted from them (not recorded which). The TCR sequence derives from an adult woman who had mild COVID-19 (a few samples of this study predate the infection). Cell type and time point are not known. The CDR3 here is CASSLGTFSGANVLTF. CDR3 in DNA: TGTGCCAGCAGCCTTGGGACCTTTAGCGGGGCCAACGTCCTGACTTTC.